This note documents a single TCR beta chain sequence. The specificity of this receptor is unknown. No quality values exist for individual bases; no much larger clone is one base distant. The immunoSEQ Assay was used to immunosequence TCRbeta CDR3 regions from genomic DNA. Prior to high-throughput sequencing, genomic DNA was amplified by bias-controlled multiplex PCR. The authors' analysis ran thus. To quantify the absolute abundance of each unique TCRbeta CDR3 region, the sequences were collapsed and filtered. Clonality, defined as 1 minus Pielou's evenness, was calculated using productive rearrangements only. Tumor T-cell fraction was calculated by normalizing TCRbeta template counts to the amount of usable DNA, which was estimated from several housekeeping genes. A previously published method was used to identify clones with significantly greater frequencies in on-treatment samples than in baseline samples. TCRdb carries this immuneACCESS record with in-frame sequences only. Its versions omit some clonotypes, under half of them owing to an unresolved V gene in the studies checked, with the rest unexplained. V and J calls and clone size are as listed in that table; D and trimming were resolved from the DNA. A total of roughly 7,000 clones appear in this sample, more than 25% of them only once. Around 25% of the sample goes to the ten largest clones.

V and J lose 3 bases and 5 bases, and a span of 16 bases separates them. The CDR3 goes from the cysteine to the phenylalanine over 15 residues. CDR3 DNA only is kept here, 45 bases in frame from base 1. For CDR1 and CDR2, the germline V gene lists SGHNT and YENEEA. This entry comes from a study of sequential checkpoint blockade in melanoma (dated by TCRdb to the late 2010s). Study-level background: Patients were assigned by 1:1 randomization to either first-line nivolumab followed by ipilimumab (arm A) or ipilimumab followed by nivolumab (arm B). For 20 to 25 patients, matched tumor biopsies were obtained before treatment and at week 13, following single-agent nivolumab (arm A) or ipilimumab (arm B). About 80% of the matched tumor biopsy pairs taken before and after treatment were from the same lesion. DNA from around 84 pretreatment melanoma tumor samples was subjected to TCRbeta immunosequencing. Maintenance nivolumab came after both trial sequences. Study-wide conclusions, independent of this receptor: Patients whose tumor T-cell fraction and clonality increased by week 13 were about 30 times more likely to achieve clinical benefit. Within-arm analyses of tumor T-cell fraction were constrained by small sample sizes and reduced statistical power. Among patients in arm A, the nivolumab-first arm, pretreatment tumor TIL clonality was associated with response (P = .04). Tumor T-cell fraction and clonality were found to correlate with PD-L1 staining and CD8+ T-cell counts but not with mutational load. Validation of the response-prediction model combining TCR metrics and mutation burden is needed in larger, independent patient cohorts.

Interpreted using the paper, the treatment or condition label stands for: randomized to nivolumab then ipilimumab (arm A) or the reverse (arm B). None of the trial patients had been given prior DNA-damaging chemotherapy. The samples were obtained from melanoma patients enrolled in CheckMate 064, an open-label, randomized phase II trial testing sequential checkpoint blockade. Tumor TCR sequencing used genomic DNA from formalin-fixed paraffin-embedded (FFPE) tissue samples. This chain joins TRBV11-3 to TRBJ1-2, and TRBD1 may be the D gene, going by 6 matching bases. The receptor comes from a human donor with melanoma. The sample in question was tumor tissue (inferred from file names), obtained from a patient given nivolumab and ipilimumab in sequence. The CDR3 protein sequence reads: CASSFDRDTLYGYTF. The nucleotide sequence is TGTGCCAGCAGCTTTGACCGGGACACCCTATATGGCTACACCTTC.